Listed below are T cell receptor beta chains from one sample, sequenced in a study of shared clonotypes between healthy human individuals. The data were produced by immunoSEQ multiplex PCR, yet TCRdb's version contains in-frame clones alone and is incomplete. Here the sample spans about 980,000 clones, about 80% being singletons. What was sequenced was memory CD4+ T cells sorted from blood. All receptors come from a man between 18 and 35 years old in good health. CDR3s include the opening cysteine and the closing phenylalanine or tryptophan. A D gene is named only where the DNA matches it firmly. Size tells how often a clone was seen (once, few, many) or the class of an expanded clone, and some rows leave it out.

D: TRBD2
V: TRBV5-1
J: TRBJ2-7
size: -
CDR3: CASSLGLGGSSYEQYF
DNA: TGCGCCAGCAGCTTGGGTCTGGGCGGGAGCTCCTACGAGCAGTACTTC

D: TRBD2
V: TRBV7-2
J: TRBJ2-7
size: -
CDR3: CASSSPGLGAYEQYF
DNA: TGTGCCAGCAGCTCACCGGGACTAGGAGCCTACGAGCAGTACTTC

D: -
V: TRBV11-2
J: TRBJ2-6
size: once
CDR3: CASRGTVTGANVLTF
DNA: TGTGCCAGCAGGGGAACAGTAACTGGGGCCAACGTCCTGACTTTC

D: -
V: TRBV6-5
J: TRBJ1-6
size: -
CDR3: CASSYSSQGSSPLHF
DNA: TGTGCCAGCAGTTACTCAAGCCAGGGGTCCTCACCCCTCCACTTT

D: TRBD1
V: TRBV4-1
J: TRBJ2-7
size: -
CDR3: CASSRMTGPYEQYF
DNA: TGCGCCAGCAGTCGAATGACAGGGCCCTACGAGCAGTACTTC

D: TRBD2
V: TRBV4-1
J: TRBJ2-1
size: -
CDR3: CASSPLTSGRYNEQFF
DNA: TGCGCCAGCAGCCCCTTGACTAGCGGCCGATACAATGAGCAGTTCTTC

D: TRBD2
V: TRBV13
J: TRBJ2-1
size: -
CDR3: CASSLMRERDNEQFF
DNA: TGTGCCAGCAGCTTAATGCGGGAGAGGGACAATGAGCAGTTCTTC

D: -
V: TRBV6-5
J: TRBJ2-3
size: -
CDR3: CASSPQLGDTQYF
DNA: TGTGCCAGCAGTCCCCAGCTCGGAGATACGCAGTATTTT

D: -
V: TRBV5-1
J: TRBJ2-7
size: -
CDR3: CASSADSSSYEQYF
DNA: TGCGCCAGCAGCGCCGACAGTAGCTCCTACGAGCAGTACTTC

D: -
V: TRBV6-5
J: TRBJ2-5
size: -
CDR3: CASSFGVGYQETQYF
DNA: TGTGCCAGCAGTTTTGGGGTCGGGTACCAAGAGACCCAGTACTTC

D: TRBD2
V: TRBV11-2
J: TRBJ2-7
size: few
CDR3: CASSRSRLAALYEQYF
DNA: TGTGCCAGCAGCCGATCAAGACTAGCGGCCTTATACGAGCAGTACTTC

D: -
V: TRBV5-1
J: TRBJ2-1
size: -
CDR3: CASSLAGALYNEQFF
DNA: TGCGCCAGCAGCTTGGCAGGGGCCCTTTACAATGAGCAGTTCTTC

D: -
V: TRBV28
J: TRBJ1-5
size: -
CDR3: CASSSTGGAGNQPQHF
DNA: TGTGCCAGCAGTTCTACAGGAGGGGCGGGCAATCAGCCCCAGCATTTT

D: TRBD2
V: TRBV18
J: TRBJ2-1
size: once
CDR3: CASSQLTATSGSYNEQFF
DNA: TGTGCCAGCTCACAACTAACCGCAACTAGCGGCTCCTACAATGAGCAGTTCTTC

D: -
V: TRBV7-2
J: TRBJ1-2
size: many
CDR3: CASSPPPGASYGYTF
DNA: TGTGCCAGCAGCCCCCCCCCGGGGGCAAGCTATGGCTACACCTTC

D: -
V: TRBV30
J: TRBJ1-2
size: -
CDR3: CAWRQGGNYGYTF
DNA: TGTGCCTGGAGACAGGGCGGGAACTATGGCTACACCTTC

D: TRBD2
V: TRBV6-1
J: TRBJ2-3
size: -
CDR3: CASSALAGSTDTQYF
DNA: TGTGCCAGCAGTGCACTAGCGGGCAGCACAGATACGCAGTATTTT

D: -
V: TRBV5-1
J: TRBJ1-2
size: few
CDR3: CASSAGLDGYTF
DNA: TGCGCCAGCAGCGCAGGATTGGATGGCTACACCTTC

D: -
V: TRBV10-3
J: TRBJ2-7
size: -
CDR3: CAISRESGEQYF
DNA: TGTGCCATCAGCCGTGAGTCTGGTGAGCAGTACTTC

D: -
V: TRBV6-5
J: TRBJ2-2
size: -
CDR3: CASTLTRSYTGELFF
DNA: TGTGCCAGCACCTTAACTAGGTCGTACACCGGGGAGCTGTTTTTT

D: -
V: TRBV7-9
J: TRBJ2-5
size: -
CDR3: CASSPSSETQYF
DNA: TGTGCCAGCAGCCCCTCTTCGGAGACCCAGTACTTC

D: -
V: TRBV30
J: TRBJ2-7
size: -
CDR3: CAWSRTAYEQYF
DNA: TGTGCCTGGTCCAGAACAGCCTACGAGCAGTACTTC

D: -
V: TRBV9
J: TRBJ2-1
size: -
CDR3: CASSAAGREELEQFF
DNA: TGTGCCAGCAGTGCCGCGGGCAGGGAGGAGTTGGAGCAGTTCTTC

D: -
V: TRBV6-5
J: TRBJ2-5
size: -
CDR3: CASSYRGAGTQYF
DNA: TGTGCCAGCAGTTACCGGGGGGCGGGGACCCAGTACTTC